This is a list of T cell receptor beta chains from one sample in a study of T cells after yellow fever vaccination. A single record per CDR3 protein comes from TCRdb applying MiXCR to the 5' RACE reads. This table has about 300,000 distinct CDR3 sequences, 3% to 4.5% appearing once. The starting material was PBMCs, obtained 5 days after the yellow fever booster vaccination. These receptors came from a man younger than 35 who received the YFV17D yellow fever vaccine. Both conserved end residues are part of each CDR3. The D gene is left open where the match is weak. A clone size is listed for some rows: how often the clone was seen (once, few, many), or a class if it is expanded.

v_call,j_call,d_call,clone_size,cdr3_aa,cdr3_nt
TRBV30,TRBJ1-6,NA,few,CAWMNNSPLHF,TGTGCCTGGATGAATAATTCACCCCTCCACTTT
TRBV7-3,TRBJ2-5,TRBD1,few,CASSSTGQGGETQYF,TGTGCCAGCAGCTCCACGGGACAGGGAGGAGAGACCCAGTACTTC
TRBV20-1,TRBJ1-2,TRBD1,NA,CSAVDRGSSYGYTF,TGCAGTGCTGTAGACAGGGGATCAAGCTATGGCTACACCTTC
TRBV6-4,TRBJ1-6,TRBD1,few,CASSEQTGRDSPLHF,TGTGCCAGCAGTGAGCAGACAGGGAGGGATTCACCCCTCCACTTT
TRBV4-2,TRBJ1-6,NA,many,CASSQEDTSSRSPLHF,TGTGCCAGCAGCCAAGAGGATACCTCAAGTAGGTCACCCCTCCACTTT
TRBV10-3,TRBJ2-3,NA,NA,CAISESTRAGTSTDTQYF,TGTGCCATCAGTGAGTCGACTCGGGCAGGGACTAGCACAGATACGCAGTATTTT
TRBV7-2,TRBJ1-6,NA,many,CASSLGGISYNSPLHF,TGTGCCAGCAGCTTAGGAGGGATATCCTATAATTCACCCCTCCACTTT
TRBV10-2,TRBJ2-2,TRBD1,many,CASSEPYRGRTGELFF,TGCGCCAGCAGTGAGCCATACAGGGGAAGGACCGGGGAGCTGTTTTTT
TRBV2,TRBJ2-2,NA,few,CASSEPLVATGELFF,TGTGCCAGCAGTGAACCCCTAGTCGCCACCGGGGAGCTGTTTTTT
TRBV3-1,TRBJ2-6,NA,many,CASSPLAWTDKTGANVLTF,TGTGCCAGCAGCCCTCTTGCTTGGACAGATAAAACTGGGGCCAACGTCCTGACTTTC
TRBV18,TRBJ2-5,NA,many,CASSPMGYQETQYF,TGTGCCAGCTCACCAATGGGTTACCAAGAGACCCAGTACTTC
TRBV20-1,TRBJ2-2,NA,many,CSAREYGTYTGELFF,TGCAGTGCCAGGGAGTATGGGACTTACACCGGGGAGCTGTTTTTT
TRBV18,TRBJ2-1,TRBD2,many,CASSLAGGSYNEQFF,TGTGCCAGCTCACTAGCGGGAGGGTCCTACAATGAGCAGTTCTTC
TRBV13,TRBJ2-3,NA,few,CASSPEQGLGTDTQYF,TGTGCCAGCAGCCCAGAACAGGGTTTGGGCACAGATACGCAGTATTTT
TRBV4-1,TRBJ2-4,NA,many,CASSPSPPAKNIQYF,TGCGCCAGCAGCCCTTCGCCCCCTGCCAAAAACATTCAGTACTTC
TRBV25-1,TRBJ1-4,NA,NA,CASSELDATNEKLFF,TGTGCCAGCAGTGAGTTAGATGCAACTAATGAAAAACTGTTTTTT
TRBV2,TRBJ1-1,NA,NA,CASRPRGEGSTEAFF,TGTGCCAGCAGACCTCGGGGGGAAGGTAGCACTGAAGCTTTCTTT
TRBV29-1,TRBJ1-5,NA,few,CSVGASNQPQHF,TGCAGCGTTGGAGCTAGCAATCAGCCCCAGCATTTT
TRBV7-9,TRBJ2-1,NA,NA,CASSLFSSEQFF,TGTGCCAGCAGCTTATTTTCCAGTGAGCAGTTCTTC
TRBV7-2,TRBJ2-7,NA,many,CASSSEYEQYF,TGTGCCAGCAGCTCTGAATACGAGCAGTACTTC
TRBV11-3,TRBJ2-2,NA,few,CASSLERTAGELFF,TGTGCCAGCAGCTTAGAGAGGACAGCCGGGGAGCTGTTTTTT
TRBV3-1,TRBJ2-1,NA,many,CASSQKVGASEQFF,TGTGCCAGCAGCCAAAAAGTGGGGGCTAGCGAGCAGTTCTTC
TRBV7-2,TRBJ2-2,NA,many,CASSLAALESGRHTGELFF,TGTGCCAGCAGCTTAGCGGCGTTGGAGTCTGGGAGACACACCGGGGAGCTGTTTTTT